This T cell receptor (beta chain) stems from a study of T cells in Graves' hyperthyroidism and ophthalmopathy. Trimming pared 5 bases from V and 10 bases from J, leaving 26 bases between. The CDR3 covers 16 residues. The V gene's germline CDR1 is MNHEY and CDR2 SMNVEV (reference sequence). Researchers took RNA transcripts and amplified the TCR beta CDR3 regions from them. An initial round of RT-PCR targeting the TCR CDR3 relied on the HTBI primer set. Each CDR3 protein is one row after TCRdb ran MiXCR on the multiplex PCR reads. Counted here are a few hundred thousand distinct CDR3 sequences, roughly 20% occurring once; the ten biggest clones make up about 30%. This clonotype was recorded at least ten times.

The receptor's source is a man younger than 30 with Graves' hyperthyroidism. Input material: blood. This rearrangement joins TRBV27 to TRBJ1-2; unclear D gene. The CDR3 loop is CASSGVEEGPRGNYTF. The DNA for the CDR3 is TGTGCCAGCAGTGGAGTTGAGGAGGGCCCTCGGGGTAACTACACCTTC.